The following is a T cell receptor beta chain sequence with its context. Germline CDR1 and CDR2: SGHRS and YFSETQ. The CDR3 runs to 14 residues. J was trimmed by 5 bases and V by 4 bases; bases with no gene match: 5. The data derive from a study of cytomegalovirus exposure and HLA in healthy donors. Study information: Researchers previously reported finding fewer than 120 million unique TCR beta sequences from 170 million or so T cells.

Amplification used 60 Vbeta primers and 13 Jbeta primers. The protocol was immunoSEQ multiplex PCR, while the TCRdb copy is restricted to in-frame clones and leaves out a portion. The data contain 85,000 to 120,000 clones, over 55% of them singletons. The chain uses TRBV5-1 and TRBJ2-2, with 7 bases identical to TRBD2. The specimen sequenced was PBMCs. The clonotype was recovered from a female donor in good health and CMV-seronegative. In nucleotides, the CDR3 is TGCGCCAGCAGCCCCCTTAGCGGGACCGGGGAGCTGTTTTTT. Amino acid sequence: CASSPLSGTGELFF.